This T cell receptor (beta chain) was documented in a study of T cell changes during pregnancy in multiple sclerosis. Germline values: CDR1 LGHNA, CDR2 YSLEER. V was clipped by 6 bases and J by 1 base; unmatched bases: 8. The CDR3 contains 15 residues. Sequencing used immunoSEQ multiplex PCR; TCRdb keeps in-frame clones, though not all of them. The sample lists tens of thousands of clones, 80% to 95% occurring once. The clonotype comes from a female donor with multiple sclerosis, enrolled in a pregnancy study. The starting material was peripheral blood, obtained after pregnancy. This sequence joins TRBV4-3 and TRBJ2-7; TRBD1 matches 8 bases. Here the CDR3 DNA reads TGCGCCAGCAGTCTAGGACAGGGATATTCCTACGAGCAGTACTTC. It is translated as CASSLGQGYSYEQYF.